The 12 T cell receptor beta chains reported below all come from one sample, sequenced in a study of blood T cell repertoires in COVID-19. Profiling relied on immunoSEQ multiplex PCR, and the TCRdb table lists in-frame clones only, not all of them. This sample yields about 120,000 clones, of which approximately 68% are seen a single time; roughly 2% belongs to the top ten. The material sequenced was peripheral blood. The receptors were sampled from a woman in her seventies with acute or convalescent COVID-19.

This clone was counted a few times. CDR3 bases: TGTGCCAGCAGTTTGGACATCTCCTACGAGCAGTACTTC. It encodes CASSLDISYEQYF. The chain joins TRBV27 to TRBJ2-7, with D possibly matching TRBD1 (5 bases). The V end was cut by 3 bases, the J end by 0 bases, with 6 bases between. Germline V CDR1 and CDR2: MNHEY, SMNVEV (reference sequence). The CDR3 runs 13 residues.

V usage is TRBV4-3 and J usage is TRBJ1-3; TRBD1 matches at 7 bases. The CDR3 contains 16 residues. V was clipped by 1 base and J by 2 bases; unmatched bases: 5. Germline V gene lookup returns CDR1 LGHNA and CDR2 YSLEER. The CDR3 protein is CASSQALQGTGNTIYF. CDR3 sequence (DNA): TGCGCCAGCAGCCAAGCGTTACAGGGGACTGGAAACACCATATATTTT.

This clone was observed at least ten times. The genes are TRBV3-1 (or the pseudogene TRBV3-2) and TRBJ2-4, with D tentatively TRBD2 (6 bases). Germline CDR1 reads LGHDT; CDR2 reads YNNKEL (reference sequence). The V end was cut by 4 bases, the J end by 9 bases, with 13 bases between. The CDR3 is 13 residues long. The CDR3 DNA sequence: TGTGCCAGCAGCCCCTGGCTAGCGTCCATTCAGTACTTC. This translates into CASSPWLASIQYF.

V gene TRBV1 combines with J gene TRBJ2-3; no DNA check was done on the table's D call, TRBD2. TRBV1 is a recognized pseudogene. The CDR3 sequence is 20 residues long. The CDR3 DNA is TGCACCAGCAGCCAAGTGCGTAGCGGGAGGGCCGGCCGAGACGCAGATACGCAGTATTTT. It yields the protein CTSSQVRSGRAGRDADTQYF.

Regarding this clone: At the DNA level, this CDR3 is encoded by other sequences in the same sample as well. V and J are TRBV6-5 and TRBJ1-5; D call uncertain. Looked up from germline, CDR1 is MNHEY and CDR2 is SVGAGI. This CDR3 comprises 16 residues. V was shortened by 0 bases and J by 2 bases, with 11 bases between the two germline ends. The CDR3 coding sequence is TGTGCCAGCAGTTACTCGGGGAGCGGGGGCAATCAGCCCCAGCATTTT. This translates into CASSYSGSGGNQPQHF.

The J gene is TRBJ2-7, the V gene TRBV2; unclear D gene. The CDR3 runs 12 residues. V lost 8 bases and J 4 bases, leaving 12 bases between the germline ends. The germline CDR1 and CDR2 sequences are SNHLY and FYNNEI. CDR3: CASRSAYYEQYF. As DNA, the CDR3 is TGTGCCAGCCGAAGCGCGTATTACGAGCAGTACTTC. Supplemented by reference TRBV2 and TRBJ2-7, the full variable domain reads EPEVTQTPSHQVTQMGQEVILRCVPISNHLYFYWYRQILGQKVEFLVSFYNNEISEKSEIFDDQFSVERPDGSNFTLKIRSTKLEDSAMYFCASRSAYYEQYFGPGTRLTVT.

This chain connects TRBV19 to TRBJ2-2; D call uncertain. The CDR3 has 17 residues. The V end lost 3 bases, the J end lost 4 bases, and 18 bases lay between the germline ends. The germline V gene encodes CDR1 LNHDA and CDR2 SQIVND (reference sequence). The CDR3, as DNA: TGTGCCAGTAGTATTATGACTCAAAGGCTGGGCACCGGGGAGCTGTTTTTT. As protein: CASSIMTQRLGTGELFF.

CDR3 residues: CASSAMGGPDTQYF. For the CDR3, the DNA is TGTGCCAGCAGCGCTATGGGGGGTCCAGATACGCAGTATTTT. The J gene is TRBJ2-3, the V gene TRBV7-2; weak D call: TRBD2 (6 bases). Trimming removed 5 bases at V and 4 bases at J, with 13 bases between. Germline values: CDR1 SGHTA, CDR2 FQGNSA. The CDR3 is 14 residues long.

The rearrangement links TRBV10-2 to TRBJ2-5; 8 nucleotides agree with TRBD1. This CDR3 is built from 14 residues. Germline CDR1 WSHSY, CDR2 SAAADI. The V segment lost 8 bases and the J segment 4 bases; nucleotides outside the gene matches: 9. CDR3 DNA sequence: TGCGCCAGCTCCCGGACAGGGTACAGAGAGACCCAGTACTTC. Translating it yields CASSRTGYRETQYF.

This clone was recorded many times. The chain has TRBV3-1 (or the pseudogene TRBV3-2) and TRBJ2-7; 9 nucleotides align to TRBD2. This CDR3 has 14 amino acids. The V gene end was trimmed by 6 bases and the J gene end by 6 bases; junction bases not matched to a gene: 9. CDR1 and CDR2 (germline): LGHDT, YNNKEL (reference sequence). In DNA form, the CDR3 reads TGTGCCAGCAGTAAAGGGCGGGGGGGCCTCGAGCAGTACTTC. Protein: CASSKGRGGLEQYF.

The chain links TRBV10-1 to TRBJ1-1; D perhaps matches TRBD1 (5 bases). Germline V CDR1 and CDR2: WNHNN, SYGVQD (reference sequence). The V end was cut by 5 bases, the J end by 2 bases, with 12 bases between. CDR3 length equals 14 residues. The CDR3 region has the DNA TGCGCCAGCAGTAGTTCGGGGGGAAACACTGAAGCTTTCTTT. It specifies CASSSSGGNTEAFF.

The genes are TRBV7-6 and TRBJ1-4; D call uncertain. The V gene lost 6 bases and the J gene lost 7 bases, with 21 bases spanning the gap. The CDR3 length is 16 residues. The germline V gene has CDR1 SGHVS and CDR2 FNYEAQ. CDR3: CASSSMQAMSGEKLFF. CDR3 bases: TGTGCCAGCAGTTCCATGCAGGCGATGTCAGGTGAAAAACTGTTTTTT.